Described below is a single T cell receptor (beta chain) sequence and its context. The antigen remains undetermined. The data derive from a study of breast tumors, draining lymph nodes, adjacent tissues. Study-wide results and caveats: Findings are consistent with lymph node origin and intratumoral expansion of most tumor T cells. Compared with lymph nodes, tumors were less diverse; compared with nontumor tissue, more.

This CDR3 contains 15 residues. J was trimmed by 5 bases and V by 3 bases; bases with no gene match: 5. The germline V gene has CDR1 SGDLS and CDR2 YYNGEE. Each CDR3 protein gets one entry after TCRdb re-called the multiplex PCR reads with MiXCR. The sample yields about 22,000 distinct CDR3 sequences, about 60% seen once. Sequenced: breast tumor tissue. The TCR comes from a female donor with breast cancer. Some clones in this sample may be carry-over from other donors' samples. This chain joins TRBV9 and TRBJ2-1, with TRBD2 identical over 10 bases. As DNA, the CDR3 is TGTGCCAGCAGCGGCGGACTAGCGGAGAACAATGAGCAGTTCTTC. Amino acids: CASSGGLAENNEQFF.